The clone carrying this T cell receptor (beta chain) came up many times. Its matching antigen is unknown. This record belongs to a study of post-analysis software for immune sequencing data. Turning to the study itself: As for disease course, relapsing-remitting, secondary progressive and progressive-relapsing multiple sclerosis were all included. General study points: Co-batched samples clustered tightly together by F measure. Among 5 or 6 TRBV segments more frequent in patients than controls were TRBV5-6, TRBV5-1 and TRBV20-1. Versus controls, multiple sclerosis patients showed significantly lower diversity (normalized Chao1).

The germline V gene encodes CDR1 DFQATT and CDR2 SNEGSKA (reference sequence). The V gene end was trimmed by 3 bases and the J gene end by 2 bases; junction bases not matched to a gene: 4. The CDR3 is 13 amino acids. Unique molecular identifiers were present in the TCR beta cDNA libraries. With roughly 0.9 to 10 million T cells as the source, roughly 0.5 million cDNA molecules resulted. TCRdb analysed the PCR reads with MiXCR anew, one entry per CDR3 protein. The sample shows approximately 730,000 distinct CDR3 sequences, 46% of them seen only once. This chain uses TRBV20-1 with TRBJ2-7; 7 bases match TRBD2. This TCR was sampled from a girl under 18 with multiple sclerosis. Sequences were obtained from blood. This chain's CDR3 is CSASPGGPYEQYF. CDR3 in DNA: TGCAGTGCTAGCCCGGGAGGCCCCTACGAGCAGTACTTC.